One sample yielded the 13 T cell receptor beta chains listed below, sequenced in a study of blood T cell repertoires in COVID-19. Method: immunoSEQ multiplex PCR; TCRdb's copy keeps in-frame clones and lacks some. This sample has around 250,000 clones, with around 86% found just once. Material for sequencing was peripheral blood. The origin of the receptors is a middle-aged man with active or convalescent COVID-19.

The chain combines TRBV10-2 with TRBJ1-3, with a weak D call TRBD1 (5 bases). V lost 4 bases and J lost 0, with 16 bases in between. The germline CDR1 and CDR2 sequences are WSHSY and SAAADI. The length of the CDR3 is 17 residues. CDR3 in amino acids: CASSAPMTDTSGNTIYF. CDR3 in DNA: TGCGCCAGCAGTGCACCAATGACAGATACCTCTGGAAACACCATATATTTT.

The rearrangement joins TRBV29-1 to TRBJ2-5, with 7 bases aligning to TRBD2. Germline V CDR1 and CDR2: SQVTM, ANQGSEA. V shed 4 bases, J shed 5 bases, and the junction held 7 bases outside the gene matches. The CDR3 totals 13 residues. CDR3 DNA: TGCAGCGTTGCCGGGGGGTTAGGGGAGACCCAGTACTTC. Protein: CSVAGGLGETQYF. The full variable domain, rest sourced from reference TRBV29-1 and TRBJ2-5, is SAVISQKPSRDICQRGTSLTIQCQVDSQVTMMFWYRQQPGQSLTLIATANQGSEATYESGFVIDKFPISRPNLTFSTLTVSNMSPEDSSIYLCSVAGGLGETQYFGPGTRLLVL.

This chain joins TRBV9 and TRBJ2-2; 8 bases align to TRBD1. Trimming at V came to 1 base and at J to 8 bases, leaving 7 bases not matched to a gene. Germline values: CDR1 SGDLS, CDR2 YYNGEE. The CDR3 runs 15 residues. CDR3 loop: CASSVTTGELGELFF. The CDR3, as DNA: TGTGCCAGCAGCGTAACGACAGGGGAGTTGGGGGAGCTGTTTTTT. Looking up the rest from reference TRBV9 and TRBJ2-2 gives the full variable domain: DSGVTQTPKHLITATGQRVTLRCSPRSGDLSVYWYQQSLDQGLQFLIQYYNGEERAKGNILERFSAQQFPDLHSELNLSSLELGDSALYFCASSVTTGELGELFFGEGSRLTVL.

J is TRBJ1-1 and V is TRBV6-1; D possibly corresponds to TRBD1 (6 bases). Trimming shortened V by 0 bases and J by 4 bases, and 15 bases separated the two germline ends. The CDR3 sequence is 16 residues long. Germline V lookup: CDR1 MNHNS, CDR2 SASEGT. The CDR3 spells CASSEAPWGLATEAFF. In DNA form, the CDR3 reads TGTGCCAGCAGTGAAGCGCCTTGGGGGCTAGCCACTGAAGCTTTCTTT.

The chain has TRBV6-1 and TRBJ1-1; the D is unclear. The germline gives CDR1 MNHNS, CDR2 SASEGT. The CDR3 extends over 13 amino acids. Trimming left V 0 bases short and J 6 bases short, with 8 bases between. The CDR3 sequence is CASSEAQYAEAFF. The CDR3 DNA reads TGTGCCAGCAGTGAAGCCCAGTACGCTGAAGCTTTCTTT.

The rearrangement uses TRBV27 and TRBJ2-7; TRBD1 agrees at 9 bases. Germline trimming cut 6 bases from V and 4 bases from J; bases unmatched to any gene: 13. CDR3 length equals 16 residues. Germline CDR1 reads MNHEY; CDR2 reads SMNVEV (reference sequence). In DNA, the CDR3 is TGTGCCAGCAGACCAATACGGGGACAGGGAAAATACGAGCAGTACTTC. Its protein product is CASRPIRGQGKYEQYF.

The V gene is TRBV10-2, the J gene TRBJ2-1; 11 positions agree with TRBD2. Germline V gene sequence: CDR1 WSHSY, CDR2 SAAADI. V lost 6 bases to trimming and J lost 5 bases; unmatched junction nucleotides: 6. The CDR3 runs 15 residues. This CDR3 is CASRPIAGGNNEQFF. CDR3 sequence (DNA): TGCGCCAGCAGACCTATAGCGGGAGGGAACAATGAGCAGTTCTTC.

DNA of the CDR3: TGCAGCGTTGTCGGCAATGAGCAGTTCTTC. Its translation is CSVVGNEQFF. The chain employs TRBV29-1 and TRBJ2-1; D ambiguous. CDR1 is SQVTM, CDR2 ANQGSEA, per germline. Deletions cut 4 bases from V and 6 bases from J, with 4 bases between. The CDR3 is made up of 10 amino acids.

Written as DNA, the CDR3 is TGCGCCAGCAGCCAAGTTAGAATTGGGACAGGGGGCGGTCAGCCCCAGCATTTT. This sequence encodes CASSQVRIGTGGGQPQHF. The chain carries TRBV4-1 and TRBJ1-5; the match to TRBD1 covers 12 bases. The CDR3 runs to 18 residues. Germline V CDR1 and CDR2: MGHRA, YSYEKL. V trimming: 1 base; J trimming: 6 bases; junction bases outside the gene matches: 10.

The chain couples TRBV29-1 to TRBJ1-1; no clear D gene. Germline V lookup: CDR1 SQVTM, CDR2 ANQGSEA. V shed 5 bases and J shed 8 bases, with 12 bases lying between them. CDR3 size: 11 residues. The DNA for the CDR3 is TGCAGCGTTCATGCGGAACGCGAAGCTTTCTTT. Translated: CSVHAEREAFF. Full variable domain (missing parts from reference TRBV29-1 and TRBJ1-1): SAVISQKPSRDICQRGTSLTIQCQVDSQVTMMFWYRQQPGQSLTLIATANQGSEATYESGFVIDKFPISRPNLTFSTLTVSNMSPEDSSIYLCSVHAEREAFFGQGTRLTVV.

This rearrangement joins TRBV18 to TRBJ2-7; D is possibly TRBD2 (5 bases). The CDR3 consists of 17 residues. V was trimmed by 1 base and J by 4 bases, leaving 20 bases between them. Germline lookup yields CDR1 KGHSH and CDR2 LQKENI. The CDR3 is CASSPQSTPGIAYEQYF. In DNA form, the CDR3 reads TGTGCCAGCTCACCACAAAGTACTCCGGGAATCGCTTACGAGCAGTACTTC.

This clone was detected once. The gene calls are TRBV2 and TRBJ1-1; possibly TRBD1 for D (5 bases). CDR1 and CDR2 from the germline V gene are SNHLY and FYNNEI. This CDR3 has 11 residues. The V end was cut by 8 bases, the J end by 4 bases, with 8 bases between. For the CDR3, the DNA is TGTGCCAGCGCAGGGTTCACTGAAGCTTTCTTT. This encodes CASAGFTEAFF.

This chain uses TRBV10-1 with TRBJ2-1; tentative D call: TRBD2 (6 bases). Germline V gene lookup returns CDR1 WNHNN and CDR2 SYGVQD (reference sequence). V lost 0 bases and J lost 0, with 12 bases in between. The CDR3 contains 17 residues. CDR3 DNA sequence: TGCGCCAGCAGTGAGTCGGCCCGGGAGACCTCCTACAATGAGCAGTTCTTC. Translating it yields CASSESARETSYNEQFF.